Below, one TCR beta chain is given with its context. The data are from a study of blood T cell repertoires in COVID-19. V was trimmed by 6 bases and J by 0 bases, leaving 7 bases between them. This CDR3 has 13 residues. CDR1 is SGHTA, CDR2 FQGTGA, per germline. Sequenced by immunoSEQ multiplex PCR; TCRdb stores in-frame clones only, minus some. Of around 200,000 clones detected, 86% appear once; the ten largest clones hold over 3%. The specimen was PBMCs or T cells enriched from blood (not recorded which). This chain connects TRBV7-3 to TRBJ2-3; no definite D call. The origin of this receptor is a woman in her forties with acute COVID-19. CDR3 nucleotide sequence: TGTGCCAGCAGACCGACTAGCACAGATACGCAGTATTTT. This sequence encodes CASRPTSTDTQYF.